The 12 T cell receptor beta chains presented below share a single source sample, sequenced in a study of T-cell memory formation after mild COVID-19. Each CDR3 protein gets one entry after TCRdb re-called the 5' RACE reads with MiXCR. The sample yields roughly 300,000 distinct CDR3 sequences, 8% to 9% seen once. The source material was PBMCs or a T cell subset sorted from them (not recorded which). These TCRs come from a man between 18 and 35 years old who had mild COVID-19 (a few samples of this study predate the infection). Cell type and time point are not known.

The DNA for the CDR3 is TGTGCCAGCAGTTTGAGGGGGAGCGCAGATACGCAGTATTTT. The encoded protein is CASSLRGSADTQYF. This chain uses TRBV27 with TRBJ2-3; the D gene is possibly TRBD1 (6 bases). The CDR3 has 14 amino acids. V gave up 3 bases and J gave up 4 bases, with 11 bases separating them. CDR1 MNHEY and CDR2 SMNVEV come from the germline V gene (reference sequence).

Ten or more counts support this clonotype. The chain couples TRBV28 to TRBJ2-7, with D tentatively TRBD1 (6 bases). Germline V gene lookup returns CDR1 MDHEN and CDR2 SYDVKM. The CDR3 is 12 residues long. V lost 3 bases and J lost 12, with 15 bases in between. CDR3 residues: CASSFSGQRLYV. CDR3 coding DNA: TGTGCCAGCAGTTTCAGTGGACAGAGGTTGTACGTC.

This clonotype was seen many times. This CDR3 is CASLFGQGNNEQFF. The CDR3, as DNA: TGTGCCTCCCTCTTCGGACAGGGTAACAATGAGCAGTTCTTC. The V gene is TRBV10-3, the J gene TRBJ2-1; 8 nucleotides line up with TRBD1. The CDR3 is made up of 14 amino acids. V shed 11 bases and J 5 bases; nucleotides not matched to a gene: 11. The germline gives CDR1 ENHRY, CDR2 SYGVKD.

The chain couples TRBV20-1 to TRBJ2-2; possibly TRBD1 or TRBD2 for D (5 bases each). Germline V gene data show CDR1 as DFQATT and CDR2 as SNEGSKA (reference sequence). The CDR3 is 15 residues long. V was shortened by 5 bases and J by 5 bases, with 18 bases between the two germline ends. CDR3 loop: CSAPPRGRRTGELFF. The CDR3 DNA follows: TGCAGTGCTCCCCCCCGGGGCCGCCGTACCGGGGAGCTGTTTTTT.

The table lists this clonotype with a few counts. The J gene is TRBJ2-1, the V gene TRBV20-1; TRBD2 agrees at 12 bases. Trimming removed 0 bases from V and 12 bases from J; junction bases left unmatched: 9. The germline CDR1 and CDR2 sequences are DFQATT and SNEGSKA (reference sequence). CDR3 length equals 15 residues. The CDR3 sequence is CSARDPTTSGGGQFF. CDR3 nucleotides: TGCAGTGCTAGAGATCCCACGACTAGCGGGGGTGGGCAGTTCTTC.

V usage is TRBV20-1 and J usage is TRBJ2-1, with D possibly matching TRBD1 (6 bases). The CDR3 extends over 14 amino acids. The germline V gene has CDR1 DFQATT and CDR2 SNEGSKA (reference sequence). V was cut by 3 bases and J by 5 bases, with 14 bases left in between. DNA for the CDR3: TGCAGTGCTAGCCCCAGCGAGGGGGACAATGAGCAGTTCTTC. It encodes CSASPSEGDNEQFF.

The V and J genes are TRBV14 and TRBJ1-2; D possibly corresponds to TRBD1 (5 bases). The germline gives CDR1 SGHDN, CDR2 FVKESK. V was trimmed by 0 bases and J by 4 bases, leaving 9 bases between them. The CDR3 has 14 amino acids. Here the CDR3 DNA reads TGTGCCAGCAGCCAAGAACGGCAGGGCTATGGCTACACCTTC. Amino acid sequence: CASSQERQGYGYTF.

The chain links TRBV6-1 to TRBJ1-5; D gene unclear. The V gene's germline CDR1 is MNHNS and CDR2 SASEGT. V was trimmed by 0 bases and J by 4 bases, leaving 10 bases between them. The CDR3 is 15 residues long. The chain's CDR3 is CASSEALPGNQPQHF. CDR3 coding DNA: TGTGCCAGCAGTGAAGCGCTTCCGGGGAATCAGCCCCAGCATTTT.

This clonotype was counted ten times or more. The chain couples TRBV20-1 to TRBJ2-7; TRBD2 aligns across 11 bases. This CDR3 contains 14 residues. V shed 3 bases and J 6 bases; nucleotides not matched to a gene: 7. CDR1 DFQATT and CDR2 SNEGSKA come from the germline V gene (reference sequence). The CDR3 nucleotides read TGCAGTGCTAGGGATAGCGGGGGGGCTTCCGAGCAGTACGTC. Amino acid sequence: CSARDSGGASEQYV.

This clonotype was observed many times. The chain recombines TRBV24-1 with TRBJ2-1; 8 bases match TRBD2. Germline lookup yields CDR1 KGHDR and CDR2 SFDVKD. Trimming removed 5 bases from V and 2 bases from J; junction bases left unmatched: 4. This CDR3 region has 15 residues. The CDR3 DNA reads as TGTGCCACCAGTGCCGCGGGGGGTCCCTACAATGAGCAGTTCTTC. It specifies CATSAAGGPYNEQFF.

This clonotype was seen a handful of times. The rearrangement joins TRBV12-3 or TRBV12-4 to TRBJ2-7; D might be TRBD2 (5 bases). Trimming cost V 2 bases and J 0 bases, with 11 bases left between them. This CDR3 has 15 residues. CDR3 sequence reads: CASSLKLGSSYEQYF. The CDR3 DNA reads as TGTGCCAGCAGTTTAAAACTAGGGAGCTCCTACGAGCAGTACTTC.

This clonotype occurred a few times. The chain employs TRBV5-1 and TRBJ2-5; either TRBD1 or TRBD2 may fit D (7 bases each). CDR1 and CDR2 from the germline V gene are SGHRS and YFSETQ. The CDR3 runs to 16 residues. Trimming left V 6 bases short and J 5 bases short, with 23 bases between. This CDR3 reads CASNENDRAAGETQYF. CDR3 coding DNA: TGCGCCAGCAATGAAAACGACAGGGCAGCGGGGGAGACCCAGTACTTC.